This is a list of T cell receptor beta chains from one sample in a study of beta chain features in type 1 diabetes. The data were produced by immunoSEQ multiplex PCR, yet TCRdb's version contains in-frame clones alone and is incomplete. The sample holds 500,000 to 650,000 clones, roughly 12% seen once. The specimen sequenced was naive CD4+ T cells from blood. The receptors originated from a man aged 25 to 45 with type 1 diabetes. The CDR3 runs from the conserved cysteine through the conserved F or W. The order of the fields is clone size, V gene, J gene, D gene, CDR3 DNA, CDR3 protein. A D gene is named only where the DNA matches it firmly. Rows give clone size only sometimes, using once, few, many, or a class for an expanded clone.

clone_size: few
v_call: TRBV29-1
j_call: TRBJ2-7
d_call: .
cdr3_nt: TGCAGCGTTGGGGACCGACTCCCAATGGGGGAGCAGTACTTC
cdr3_aa: CSVGDRLPMGEQYF

clone_size: .
v_call: TRBV6-1
j_call: TRBJ2-7
d_call: .
cdr3_nt: TGTGCCAGCAGGGACCGGCTCCACGGCTACGAGCAGTACTTC
cdr3_aa: CASRDRLHGYEQYF

clone_size: .
v_call: TRBV6-1
j_call: TRBJ1-6
d_call: .
cdr3_nt: TGTGCCAGCAGTGAGCCCTCCTATAATTCACCCCTCCACTTT
cdr3_aa: CASSEPSYNSPLHF

clone_size: few
v_call: TRBV7-9
j_call: TRBJ2-1
d_call: .
cdr3_nt: TGTGCCAGCGGTATGGCGGTTAATGAGCAGTTCTTC
cdr3_aa: CASGMAVNEQFF

clone_size: few
v_call: TRBV5-1
j_call: TRBJ1-2
d_call: TRBD1
cdr3_nt: TGCGCCAGCTCGGAGGGACAGCTGGCGGGTGGCTACACCTTC
cdr3_aa: CASSEGQLAGGYTF

clone_size: .
v_call: TRBV2
j_call: TRBJ2-6
d_call: .
cdr3_nt: TGTGCCAGCAGTGCCGAGCGTTCCGGGGCCAACGTCCTGACTTTC
cdr3_aa: CASSAERSGANVLTF

clone_size: .
v_call: TRBV7-2
j_call: TRBJ1-4
d_call: .
cdr3_nt: TGTGCCAGCAGGTCGGGCAGCTTCATTAATGAAAAACTGTTTTTT
cdr3_aa: CASRSGSFINEKLFF

clone_size: .
v_call: TRBV27
j_call: TRBJ1-5
d_call: TRBD1
cdr3_nt: TGTGCCAGCAGTAGTACGGGACAGCCTTCGTATAGCAATCAGCCCCAGCATTTT
cdr3_aa: CASSSTGQPSYSNQPQHF

clone_size: .
v_call: TRBV7-9
j_call: TRBJ2-3
d_call: TRBD2
cdr3_nt: TGTGCCAGCAGTTGGGGGAGGGTAACGGATACGCAGTATTTT
cdr3_aa: CASSWGRVTDTQYF

clone_size: few
v_call: TRBV30
j_call: TRBJ2-7
d_call: TRBD1
cdr3_nt: TGTGCCTGGAGGCCATTCGTCAGGGACAGGGGTCTCGAGCAGTACTTC
cdr3_aa: CAWRPFVRDRGLEQYF

clone_size: .
v_call: TRBV27
j_call: TRBJ1-4
d_call: .
cdr3_nt: TGTGCCAGCTATAAAATCAGTTCTCCCCTGTTTTTT
cdr3_aa: CASYKISSPLFF

clone_size: .
v_call: TRBV6-6
j_call: TRBJ2-3
d_call: .
cdr3_nt: TGTGCCAGCAGTTTGTACGCCAGCACAGATACGCAGTATTTT
cdr3_aa: CASSLYASTDTQYF

clone_size: few
v_call: TRBV10-1
j_call: TRBJ2-7
d_call: .
cdr3_nt: TGCGCCAGCAGTCAGGGGAAAATAATCCACGAGCAGTACTTC
cdr3_aa: CASSQGKIIHEQYF

clone_size: few
v_call: TRBV5-4
j_call: TRBJ1-1
d_call: TRBD1
cdr3_nt: TGTGCCAGCAGCGACAAGGGACAGGTCGTGAACACTGAAGCTTTCTTT
cdr3_aa: CASSDKGQVVNTEAFF

clone_size: few
v_call: TRBV6-5
j_call: TRBJ2-3
d_call: TRBD2
cdr3_nt: TGTGCCAGCAGTCTGAGCGGGGGAACAGATACGCAGTATTTT
cdr3_aa: CASSLSGGTDTQYF

clone_size: .
v_call: TRBV25-1
j_call: TRBJ1-6
d_call: .
cdr3_nt: TGTGCCAGCAGGGCCTCAGGGTTCTATAATTCACCCCTCCACTTT
cdr3_aa: CASRASGFYNSPLHF

clone_size: few
v_call: TRBV27
j_call: TRBJ2-3
d_call: TRBD1
cdr3_nt: TGTGCCAGCAGTTTAAAGGGGGCGAGCACAGATACGCAGTATTTT
cdr3_aa: CASSLKGASTDTQYF

clone_size: .
v_call: TRBV9
j_call: TRBJ1-1
d_call: .
cdr3_nt: TGTGCCAGCTCCAGGATAGATGACACTGAAGCTTTCTTT
cdr3_aa: CASSRIDDTEAFF

clone_size: .
v_call: TRBV5-1
j_call: TRBJ1-2
d_call: TRBD1
cdr3_nt: TGCGCCAGCGGGCGCGGGACAGGACTTAGTGGCTACACCTTC
cdr3_aa: CASGRGTGLSGYTF

clone_size: .
v_call: TRBV25-1
j_call: TRBJ1-2
d_call: .
cdr3_nt: TGTGCCAGCAGTGACCCGGGGGGAGTGGGTGGCTACACCTTC
cdr3_aa: CASSDPGGVGGYTF

clone_size: .
v_call: TRBV28
j_call: TRBJ2-3
d_call: .
cdr3_nt: TGTGCCAGCTCCACCCTAGGCGGTACGCAGTATTTT
cdr3_aa: CASSTLGGTQYF

clone_size: .
v_call: TRBV5-6
j_call: TRBJ1-1
d_call: .
cdr3_nt: TGTGCCAGCAGCTTGGACGGGACCCCGGCGGAGGAAGCTTTCTTT
cdr3_aa: CASSLDGTPAEEAFF

clone_size: .
v_call: TRBV5-4
j_call: TRBJ1-5
d_call: .
cdr3_nt: TGTGCCAGCAGCCCCGAGCCCGGGCCAGCCCAGCATTTT
cdr3_aa: CASSPEPGPAQHF